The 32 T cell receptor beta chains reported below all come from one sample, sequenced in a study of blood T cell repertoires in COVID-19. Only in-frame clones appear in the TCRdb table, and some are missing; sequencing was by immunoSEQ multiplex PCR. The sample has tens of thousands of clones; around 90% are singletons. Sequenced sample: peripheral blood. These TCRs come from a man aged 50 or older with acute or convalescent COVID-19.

The CDR3 DNA reads as TGTGCCAGCAGCTTAGCTGGAGGTGTTAATTCACCCCTCCACTTT. Residues: CASSLAGGVNSPLHF. The chain couples TRBV11-2 to TRBJ1-6; no firm D call. This CDR3 region has 15 residues. Germline CDR1 SGHAT, CDR2 FQNNGV. The germline V and J ends were trimmed by 1 base and 6 bases, with 10 bases remaining between them.

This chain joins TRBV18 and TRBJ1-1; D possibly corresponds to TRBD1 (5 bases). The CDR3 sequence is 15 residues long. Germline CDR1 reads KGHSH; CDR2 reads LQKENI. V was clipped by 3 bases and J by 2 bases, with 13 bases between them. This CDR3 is CASSPPWGTNTEAFF. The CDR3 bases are TGTGCCAGCTCACCTCCCTGGGGCACCAACACTGAAGCTTTCTTT.

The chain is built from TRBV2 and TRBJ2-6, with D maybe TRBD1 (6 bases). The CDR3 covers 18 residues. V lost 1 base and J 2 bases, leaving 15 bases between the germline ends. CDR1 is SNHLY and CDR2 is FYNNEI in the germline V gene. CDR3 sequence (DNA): TGTGCCAGCAGTGAAGACGGGGCAGGGGTCCCTGGGGCCAACGTCCTGACTTTC. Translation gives CASSEDGAGVPGANVLTF.

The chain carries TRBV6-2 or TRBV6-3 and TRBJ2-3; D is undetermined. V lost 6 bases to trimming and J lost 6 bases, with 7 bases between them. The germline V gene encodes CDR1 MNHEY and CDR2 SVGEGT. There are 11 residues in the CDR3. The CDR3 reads CASSPLDTQYF. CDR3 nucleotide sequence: TGTGCCAGCAGCCCCTTGGATACGCAGTATTTT.

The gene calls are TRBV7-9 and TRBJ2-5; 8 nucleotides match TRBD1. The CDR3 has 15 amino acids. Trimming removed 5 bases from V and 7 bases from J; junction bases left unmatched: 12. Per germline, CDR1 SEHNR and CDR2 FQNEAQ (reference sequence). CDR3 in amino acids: CASSTLQGEGGTQYF. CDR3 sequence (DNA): TGTGCCAGCAGCACCTTACAGGGGGAAGGGGGGACCCAGTACTTC.

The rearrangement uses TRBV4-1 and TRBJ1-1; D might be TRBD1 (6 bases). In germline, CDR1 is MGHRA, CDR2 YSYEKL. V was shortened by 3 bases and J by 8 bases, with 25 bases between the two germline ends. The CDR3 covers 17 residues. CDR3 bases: TGCGCCAGCAGCCATTCATACGGAGTGGTAGGTACAGGGGAAGCTTTCTTT. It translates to CASSHSYGVVGTGEAFF.

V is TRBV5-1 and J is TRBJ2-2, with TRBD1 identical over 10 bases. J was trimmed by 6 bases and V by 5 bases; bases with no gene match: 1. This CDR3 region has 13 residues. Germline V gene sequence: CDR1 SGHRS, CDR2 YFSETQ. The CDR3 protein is CASRGTGAGELFF. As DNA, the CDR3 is TGCGCCAGCAGAGGGACAGGGGCCGGGGAGCTGTTTTTT. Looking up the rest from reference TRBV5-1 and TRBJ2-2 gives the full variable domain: KAGVTQTPRYLIKTRGQQVTLSCSPISGHRSVSWYQQTPGQGLQFLFEYFSETQRNKGNFPGRFSGRQFSNSRSEMNVSTLELGDSALYLCASRGTGAGELFFGEGSRLTVL.

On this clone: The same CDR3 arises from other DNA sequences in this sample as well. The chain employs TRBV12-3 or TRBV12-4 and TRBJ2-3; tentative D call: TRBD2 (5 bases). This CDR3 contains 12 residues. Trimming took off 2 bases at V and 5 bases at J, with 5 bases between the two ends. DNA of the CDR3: TGTGCCAGCAGTTTACGGGGAGATACGCAGTATTTT. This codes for CASSLRGDTQYF.

CDR3 sequence reads: CASSPDRVPSDTQYF. The CDR3 coding sequence is TGTGCCAGCAGCCCAGACAGGGTGCCGTCAGATACGCAGTATTTT. This chain links TRBV5-4 with TRBJ2-3, with 7 bases matching TRBD1. The CDR3 covers 15 residues. Per the germline V gene, CDR1 is SGHNT and CDR2 is YYREEE (reference sequence). V lost 4 bases and J lost 4; bases outside the gene matches: 9.

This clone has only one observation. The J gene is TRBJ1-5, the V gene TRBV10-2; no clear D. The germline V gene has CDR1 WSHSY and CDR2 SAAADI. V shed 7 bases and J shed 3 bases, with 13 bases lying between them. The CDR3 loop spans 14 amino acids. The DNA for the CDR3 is TGCGCCAGCACTCGTAGCGCCCTCAATCAGCCCCAGCATTTT. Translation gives CASTRSALNQPQHF.

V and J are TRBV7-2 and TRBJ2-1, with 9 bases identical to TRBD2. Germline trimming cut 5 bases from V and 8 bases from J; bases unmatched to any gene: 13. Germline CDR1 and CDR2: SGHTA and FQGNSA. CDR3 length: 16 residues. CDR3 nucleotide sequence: TGTGCCAGCAGCCTAGTCGGCGGGGGGGCCGTCGATGAGCAGTTCTTC. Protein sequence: CASSLVGGGAVDEQFF.

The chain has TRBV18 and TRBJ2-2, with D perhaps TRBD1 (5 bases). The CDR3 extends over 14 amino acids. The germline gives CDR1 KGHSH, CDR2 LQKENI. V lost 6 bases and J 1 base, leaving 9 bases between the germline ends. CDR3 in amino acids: CASSPRGNTGELFF. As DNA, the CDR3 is TGTGCCAGCTCTCCAAGGGGGAACACCGGGGAGCTGTTTTTT.

DNA of the CDR3: TGTGCCAGCAGTTTAAGGGGTTACACAGATACGCAGTATTTT. It yields the protein CASSLRGYTDTQYF. The chain combines TRBV27 with TRBJ2-3; D is possibly TRBD1 (5 bases). CDR1 and CDR2 from the germline V gene are MNHEY and SMNVEV (reference sequence). V dropped 2 bases and J dropped 2 bases, with 8 bases sitting between them. CDR3 length: 14 amino acids.

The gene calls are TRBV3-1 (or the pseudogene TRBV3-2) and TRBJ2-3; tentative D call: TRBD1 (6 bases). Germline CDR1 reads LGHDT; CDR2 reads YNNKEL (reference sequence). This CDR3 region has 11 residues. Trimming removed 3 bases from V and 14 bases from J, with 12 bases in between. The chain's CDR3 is CASSQGAHRYF. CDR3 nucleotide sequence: TGTGCCAGCAGCCAGGGGGCCCACCGGTATTTT.

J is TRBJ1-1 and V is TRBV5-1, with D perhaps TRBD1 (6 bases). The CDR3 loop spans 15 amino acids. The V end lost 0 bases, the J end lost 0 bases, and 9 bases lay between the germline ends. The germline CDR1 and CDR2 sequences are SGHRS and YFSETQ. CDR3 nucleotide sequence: TGCGCCAGCAGCTTGGAGGGGGTTGTGAACACTGAAGCTTTCTTT. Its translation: CASSLEGVVNTEAFF. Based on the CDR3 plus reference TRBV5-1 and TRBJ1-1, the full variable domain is KAGVTQTPRYLIKTRGQQVTLSCSPISGHRSVSWYQQTPGQGLQFLFEYFSETQRNKGNFPGRFSGRQFSNSRSEMNVSTLELGDSALYLCASSLEGVVNTEAFFGQGTRLTVV.

The chain's CDR3 is CATQRKDRGRERNEKLFF. The DNA for the CDR3 is TGTGCCACCCAACGGAAGGACAGGGGAAGGGAAAGGAATGAAAAACTGTTTTTT. The V call is TRBV6-4, the J call TRBJ1-4; 9 bases line up with TRBD1. Looked up from germline, CDR1 is MRHNA and CDR2 is SNTAGT. Trimming took 10 bases from V and 5 from J; bases not matched to a gene: 20. The length of the CDR3 is 18 residues.

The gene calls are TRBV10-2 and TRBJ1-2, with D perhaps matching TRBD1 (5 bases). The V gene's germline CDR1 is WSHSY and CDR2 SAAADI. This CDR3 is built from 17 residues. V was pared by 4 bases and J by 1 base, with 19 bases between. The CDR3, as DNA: TGCGCCAGCAGTGGCGACCGCGGGACGGGCTTTAACTATGGCTACACCTTC. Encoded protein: CASSGDRGTGFNYGYTF.

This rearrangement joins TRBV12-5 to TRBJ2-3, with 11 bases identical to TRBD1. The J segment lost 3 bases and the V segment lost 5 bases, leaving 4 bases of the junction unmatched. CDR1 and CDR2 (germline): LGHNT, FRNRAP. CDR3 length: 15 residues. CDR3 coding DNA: TGTGCTAGTGGTGCGGACAGGGGGCAAACAGATACGCAGTATTTT. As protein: CASGADRGQTDTQYF.

CDR3 residues: CASSPTSGLGETQYF. In DNA, the CDR3 is TGTGCCAGCAGCCCGACTAGCGGTTTGGGAGAGACCCAGTACTTC. The chain combines TRBV7-3 with TRBJ2-5; 9 nucleotides agree with TRBD2. CDR1 is SGHTA, CDR2 FQGTGA, per germline. J was trimmed by 4 bases and V by 5 bases; bases with no gene match: 8. This CDR3 contains 15 residues.

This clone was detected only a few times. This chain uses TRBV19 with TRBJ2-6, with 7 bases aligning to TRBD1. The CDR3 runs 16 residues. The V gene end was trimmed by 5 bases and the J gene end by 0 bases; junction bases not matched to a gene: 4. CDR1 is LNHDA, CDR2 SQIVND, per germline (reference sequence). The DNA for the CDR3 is TGTGCCAGTAGTGTGACAGGGACCTCTGGGGCCAACGTCCTGACTTTC. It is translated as CASSVTGTSGANVLTF.

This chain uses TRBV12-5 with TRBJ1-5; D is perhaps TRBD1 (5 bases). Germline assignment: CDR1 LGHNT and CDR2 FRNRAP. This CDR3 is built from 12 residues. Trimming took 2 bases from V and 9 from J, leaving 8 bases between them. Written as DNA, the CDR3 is TGTGCTAGTGGTTTGAGGGGTGGGCCCCAGCATTTT. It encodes CASGLRGGPQHF.

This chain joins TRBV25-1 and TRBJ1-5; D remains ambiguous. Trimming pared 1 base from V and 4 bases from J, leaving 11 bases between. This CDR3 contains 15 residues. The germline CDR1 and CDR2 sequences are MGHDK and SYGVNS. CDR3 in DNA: TGTGCCAGCAGTGAATCGGTTGACGGGAATCAGCCCCAGCATTTT. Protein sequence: CASSESVDGNQPQHF.

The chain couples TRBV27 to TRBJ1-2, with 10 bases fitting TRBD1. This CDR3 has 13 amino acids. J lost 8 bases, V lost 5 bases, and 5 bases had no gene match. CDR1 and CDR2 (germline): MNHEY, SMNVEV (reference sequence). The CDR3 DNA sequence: TGTGCCAGCAGTCTGACAGGGGGCGACGGCTACACCTTC. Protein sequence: CASSLTGGDGYTF.

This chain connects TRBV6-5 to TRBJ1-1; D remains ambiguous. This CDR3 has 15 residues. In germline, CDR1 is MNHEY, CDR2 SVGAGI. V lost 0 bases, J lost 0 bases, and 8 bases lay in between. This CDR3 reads CASSYSSGMNTEAFF. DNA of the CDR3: TGTGCCAGCAGTTACTCTTCCGGGATGAACACTGAAGCTTTCTTT.

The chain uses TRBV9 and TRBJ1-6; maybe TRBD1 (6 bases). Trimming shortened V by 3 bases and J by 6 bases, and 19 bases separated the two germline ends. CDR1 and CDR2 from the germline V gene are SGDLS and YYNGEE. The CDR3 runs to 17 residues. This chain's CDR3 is CASSERITGMPNSPLHF. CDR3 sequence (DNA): TGTGCCAGCAGCGAAAGAATTACAGGGATGCCTAATTCACCCCTCCACTTT.

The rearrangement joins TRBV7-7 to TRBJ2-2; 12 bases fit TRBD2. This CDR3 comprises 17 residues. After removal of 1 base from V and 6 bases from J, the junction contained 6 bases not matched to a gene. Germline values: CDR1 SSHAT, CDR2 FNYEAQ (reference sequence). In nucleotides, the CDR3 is TGTGCCAGCAGCTTAGGCCCCCCTAGCGGGGGGGCCGGGGAGCTGTTTTTT. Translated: CASSLGPPSGGAGELFF. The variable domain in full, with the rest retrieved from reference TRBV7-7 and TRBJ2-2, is GAGVSQSPRYKVTKRGQDVTLRCDPISSHATLYWYQQALGQGPEFLTYFNYEAQPDKSGLPSDRFSAERPEGSISTLTIQRTEQRDSAMYRCASSLGPPSGGAGELFFGEGSRLTVL.

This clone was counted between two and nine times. The CDR3 DNA reads as TGTGCCAGTAGTACGTCTGGCCCTGAAGCTTTCTTT. It encodes CASSTSGPEAFF. The chain uses TRBV19 and TRBJ1-1, with no clear D. Per germline, CDR1 LNHDA and CDR2 SQIVND (reference sequence). The CDR3 spans 12 residues. Trimming cost V 4 bases and J 6 bases, with 9 bases left between them.

The chain's CDR3 is CASSPPRTGTSTDTQYF. CDR3 sequence (DNA): TGTGCCAGCAGCCCTCCGCGGACAGGAACTAGCACAGATACGCAGTATTTT. This rearrangement joins TRBV7-9 to TRBJ2-3; TRBD1 matches 7 bases. CDR1 and CDR2 from the germline V gene are SEHNR and FQNEAQ (reference sequence). The CDR3 has 17 residues. Germline trimming cut 5 bases from V and 0 bases from J; bases unmatched to any gene: 11. Drawing the rest from reference TRBV7-9 and TRBJ2-3, the complete variable domain is DTGVSQNPRHKITKRGQNVTFRCDPISEHNRLYWYRQTLGQGPEFLTYFQNEAQLEKSRLLSDRFSAERPKGSFSTLEIQRTEQGDSAMYLCASSPPRTGTSTDTQYFGPGTRLTVL.

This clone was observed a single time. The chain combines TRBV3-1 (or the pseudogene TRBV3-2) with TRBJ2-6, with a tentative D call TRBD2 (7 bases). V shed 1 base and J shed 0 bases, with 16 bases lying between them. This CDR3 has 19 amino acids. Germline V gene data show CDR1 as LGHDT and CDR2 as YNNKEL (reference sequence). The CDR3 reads CASSQGFMGGRSGANVLTF. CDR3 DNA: TGTGCCAGCAGCCAAGGGTTCATGGGGGGGCGCTCTGGGGCCAACGTCCTGACTTTC.

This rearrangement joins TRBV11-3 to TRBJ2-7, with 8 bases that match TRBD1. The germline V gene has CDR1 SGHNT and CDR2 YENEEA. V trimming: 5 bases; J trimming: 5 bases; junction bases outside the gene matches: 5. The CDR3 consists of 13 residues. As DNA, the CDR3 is TGTGCCAGCAGCCCAGGGACAGGAGACGAGCAGTACTTC. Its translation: CASSPGTGDEQYF.

CDR3 bases: TGCGCCAGCAGTGGGGGCGAGACCCAGTACTTC. Residues: CASSGGETQYF. V gene TRBV10-2 combines with J gene TRBJ2-5; D possibly corresponds to TRBD1 (5 bases). Trimming stripped 4 bases from V and 5 bases from J, with 5 bases between. The CDR3 is 11 amino acids. The germline CDR1 and CDR2 sequences are WSHSY and SAAADI.

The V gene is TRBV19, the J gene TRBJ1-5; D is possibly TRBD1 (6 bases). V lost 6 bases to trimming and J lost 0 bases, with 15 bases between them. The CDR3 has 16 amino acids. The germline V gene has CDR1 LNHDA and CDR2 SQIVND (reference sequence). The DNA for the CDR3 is TGTGCCAGTAGCCCAGGGGACACATATAGCAATCAGCCCCAGCATTTT. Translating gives CASSPGDTYSNQPQHF.